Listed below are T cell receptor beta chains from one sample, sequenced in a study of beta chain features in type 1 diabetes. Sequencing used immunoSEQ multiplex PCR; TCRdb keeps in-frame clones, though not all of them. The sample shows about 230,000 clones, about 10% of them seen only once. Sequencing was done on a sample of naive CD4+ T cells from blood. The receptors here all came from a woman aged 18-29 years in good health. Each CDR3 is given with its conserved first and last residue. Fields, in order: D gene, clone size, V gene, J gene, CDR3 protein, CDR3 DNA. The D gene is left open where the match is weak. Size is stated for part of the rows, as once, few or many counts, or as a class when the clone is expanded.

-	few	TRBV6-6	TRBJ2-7	CASRGSPDLFYEQYF	TGTGCCAGCAGGGGGTCCCCGGACTTGTTCTACGAGCAGTACTTC
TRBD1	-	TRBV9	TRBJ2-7	CASSVEGTGGYEQYF	TGTGCCAGCAGCGTAGAGGGGACAGGGGGATACGAGCAGTACTTC
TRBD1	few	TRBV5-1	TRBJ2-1	CASSYGDRDEDEQFF	TGCGCCAGCAGCTATGGGGACAGGGACGAAGATGAGCAGTTCTTC
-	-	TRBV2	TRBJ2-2	CASKLTTNTGELFF	TGTGCCAGCAAACTTACCACGAACACCGGGGAGCTGTTTTTT
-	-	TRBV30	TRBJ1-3	CAWRGVGGNTIYF	TGTGCCTGGAGAGGGGTCGGTGGAAACACCATATATTTT
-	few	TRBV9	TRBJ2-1	CASSVAPIRGNEQFF	TGTGCCAGCAGCGTAGCACCAATAAGGGGCAATGAGCAGTTCTTC
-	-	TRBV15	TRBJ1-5	CATSRDERRNQPQHF	TGTGCCACCAGCAGAGATGAAAGGAGAAATCAGCCCCAGCATTTT
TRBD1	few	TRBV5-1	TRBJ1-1	CASSAGTVNTEAFF	TGCGCCAGCAGCGCCGGGACAGTCAACACTGAAGCTTTCTTT
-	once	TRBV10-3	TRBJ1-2	CAIMAINYGYTF	TGTGCCATCATGGCAATTAACTATGGCTACACCTTC
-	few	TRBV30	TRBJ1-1	CAWNTGMGYTEAFF	TGTGCCTGGAATACAGGGATGGGGTACACTGAAGCTTTCTTT
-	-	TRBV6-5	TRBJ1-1	CASRLLLQAEAFF	TGTGCCAGCAGACTACTACTACAGGCTGAAGCTTTCTTT
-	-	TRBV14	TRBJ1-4	CASSKGVATNEKLFF	TGTGCCAGCAGCAAGGGGGTTGCAACTAATGAAAAACTGTTTTTT
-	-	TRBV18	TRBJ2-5	CASSRGARLLQETQYF	TGTGCCAGCTCACGCGGCGCACGCTTACTACAAGAGACCCAGTACTTC
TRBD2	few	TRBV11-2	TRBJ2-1	CASSPTSHGSYNEQFF	TGTGCCAGCAGCCCGACTAGCCACGGTTCCTACAATGAGCAGTTCTTC
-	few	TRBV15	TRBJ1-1	CATSREGALRKAFF	TGTGCCACCAGCAGAGAGGGGGCCTTACGGAAGGCTTTCTTT
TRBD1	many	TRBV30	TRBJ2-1	CAWSHRKGQPGIPGEQFF	TGTGCCTGGAGCCACCGAAAGGGACAGCCGGGCATCCCGGGTGAGCAGTTCTTC
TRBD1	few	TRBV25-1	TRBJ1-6	CASSATGTGHSPLHF	TGTGCCAGCAGCGCGACCGGGACAGGACATTCACCCCTCCACTTT
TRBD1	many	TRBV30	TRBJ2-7	CATGTDSYEQYF	TGTGCCACAGGGACAGACTCCTACGAGCAGTACTTC